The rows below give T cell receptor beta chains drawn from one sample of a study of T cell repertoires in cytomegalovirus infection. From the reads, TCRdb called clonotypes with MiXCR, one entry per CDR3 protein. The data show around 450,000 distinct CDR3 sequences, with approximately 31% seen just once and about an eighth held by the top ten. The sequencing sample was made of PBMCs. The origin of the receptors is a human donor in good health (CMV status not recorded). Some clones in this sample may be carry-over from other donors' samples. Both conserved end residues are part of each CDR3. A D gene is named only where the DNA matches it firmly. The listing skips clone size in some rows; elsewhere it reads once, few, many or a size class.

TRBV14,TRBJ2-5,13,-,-,CASSQDRGGTQYF,TGTGCCAGCAGCCAAGATCGTGGAGGGACCCAGTACTTC
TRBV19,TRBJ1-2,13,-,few,CASSNGRQYGYTF,TGTGCCAGTAGTAACGGGAGGCAGTATGGCTACACCTTC
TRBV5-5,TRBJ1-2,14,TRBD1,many,CASSSGQGIYGYTF,TGTGCCAGCAGCTCGGGACAGGGTATCTATGGCTACACCTTC
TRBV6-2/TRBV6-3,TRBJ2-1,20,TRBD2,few,CASSYSATSGGQTWGNEQFF,TGTGCCAGCAGTTACTCCGCGACTAGCGGGGGCCAAACATGGGGCAATGAGCAGTTCTTC
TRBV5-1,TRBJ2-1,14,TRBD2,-,CASSVTSGGNEQFF,TGCGCCAGCAGCGTCACTAGCGGGGGCAATGAGCAGTTCTTC
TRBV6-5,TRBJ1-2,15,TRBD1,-,CASRNTGVGNYGYTF,TGTGCCAGCAGGAATACAGGGGTAGGAAACTATGGCTACACCTTC
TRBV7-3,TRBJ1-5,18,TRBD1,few,CASSIGQGTVDSNQPQHF,TGTGCCAGCAGCATTGGACAGGGGACCGTAGATAGCAATCAGCCCCAGCATTTT
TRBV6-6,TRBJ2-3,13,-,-,CASSYGAADTQYF,TGTGCCAGCAGTTACGGAGCTGCAGATACGCAGTATTTT
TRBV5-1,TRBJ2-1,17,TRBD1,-,CASSPRQGMEVWYEQFF,TGCGCCAGCAGCCCCAGACAGGGGATGGAGGTTTGGTATGAGCAGTTCTTC
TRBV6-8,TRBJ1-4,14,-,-,CASSPRKGREKLFF,TGTGCCAGCAGCCCCCGAAAGGGTCGTGAAAAACTGTTTTTT
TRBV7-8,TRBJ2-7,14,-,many,CASSPMSTSYEQYF,TGTGCCAGCAGCCCGATGTCCACGTCCTACGAGCAGTACTTC
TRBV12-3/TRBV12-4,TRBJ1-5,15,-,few,CASSSTKDLNQPQHF,TGTGCCAGCAGTTCGACGAAGGACCTTAATCAGCCCCAGCATTTT
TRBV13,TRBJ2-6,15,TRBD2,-,CASSNRGDGANVLTF,TGTGCCAGCAGCAACCGGGGGGATGGGGCCAACGTCCTGACTTTC
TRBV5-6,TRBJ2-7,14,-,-,CASSLRIGLYEQYF,TGTGCCAGCAGCTTGAGGATAGGGCTCTACGAGCAGTACTTC
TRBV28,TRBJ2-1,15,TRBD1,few,CASRGRDSSYNEQFF,TGTGCCAGCAGAGGTCGGGACAGCTCCTACAATGAGCAGTTCTTC
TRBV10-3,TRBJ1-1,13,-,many,CAIRRTGNTEAFF,TGTGCCATCAGGCGAACAGGGAACACTGAAGCTTTCTTT
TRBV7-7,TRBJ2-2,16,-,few,CASSPTRPRNTGELFF,TGTGCTAGCAGCCCCACCAGACCCAGGAACACCGGGGAGCTGTTTTTT
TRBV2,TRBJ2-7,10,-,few,CASRGVEQYF,TGTGCCAGCAGGGGGGTAGAGCAGTACTTC
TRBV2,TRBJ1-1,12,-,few,CASSEGVPEAFF,TGTGCCAGCAGTGAAGGGGTACCAGAAGCTTTCTTT
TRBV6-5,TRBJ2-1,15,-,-,CASSYGGWAERKQFF,TGTGCCAGCAGTTATGGGGGGTGGGCTGAGAGGAAGCAGTTCTTC
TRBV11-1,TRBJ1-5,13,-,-,CASSPEEGQPQHF,TGTGCCAGCAGCCCAGAGGAAGGTCAGCCCCAGCATTTT
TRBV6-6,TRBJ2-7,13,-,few,CASRRGNSYEQYF,TGTGCCAGCAGGAGGGGGAACTCCTACGAGCAGTACTTC
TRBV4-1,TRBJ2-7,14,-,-,CASRQGSGTYEQYF,TGCGCCAGCAGACAAGGGTCAGGAACCTACGAGCAGTACTTC
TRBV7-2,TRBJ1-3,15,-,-,CASSWVFPPGNTISF,TGTGCCAGCAGCTGGGTGTTTCCACCTGGAAACACCATATCTTTT
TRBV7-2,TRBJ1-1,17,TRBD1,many,CASSLGFRSQTGTEAFF,TGTGCCAGCAGCTTAGGTTTCAGGTCTCAGACAGGGACTGAAGCTTTCTTT
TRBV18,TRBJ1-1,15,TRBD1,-,CASSPPGRGDTEAFF,TGTGCCAGCTCACCACCGGGCAGGGGGGACACTGAAGCTTTCTTT
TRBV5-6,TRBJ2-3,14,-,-,CASSLAGLPDTQYF,TGTGCCAGCAGCTTGGCGGGGTTACCAGATACGCAGTATTTT
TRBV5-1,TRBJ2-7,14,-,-,CASSLAAISYEQYF,TGCGCCAGCAGCTTGGCGGCCATATCCTACGAGCAGTACTTC
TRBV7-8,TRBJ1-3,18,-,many,CASSLFARAYHSGNTIYF,TGTGCCAGCAGCTTATTTGCCAGGGCATATCACTCTGGAAACACCATATATTTT
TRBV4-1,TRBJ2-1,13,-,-,CASGQHGVGEQFF,TGCGCCAGCGGCCAACACGGGGTGGGGGAGCAGTTCTTC
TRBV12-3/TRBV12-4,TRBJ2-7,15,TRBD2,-,CASSYQLATSYEQYF,TGTGCCAGCAGTTATCAACTAGCGACGTCCTACGAGCAGTACTTC
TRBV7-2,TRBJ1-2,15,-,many,CASSLGGAGLYGYTF,TGTGCCAGCAGCTTAGGGGGGGCAGGGCTTTATGGCTACACCTTC
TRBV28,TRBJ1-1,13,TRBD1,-,CASRDRGETEAFF,TGTGCCAGCCGCGACAGGGGGGAAACTGAAGCTTTCTTT
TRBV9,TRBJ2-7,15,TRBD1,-,CASSVDHRGHYEQYF,TGTGCCAGCAGCGTAGACCACAGGGGTCACTACGAGCAGTACTTC
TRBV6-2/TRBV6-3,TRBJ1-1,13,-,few,CASSHRGRTEAFF,TGTGCCAGCAGTCACCGGGGGCGGACTGAAGCTTTCTTT
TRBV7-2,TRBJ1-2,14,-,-,CASSLAREGDRYTF,TGTGCCAGCAGCTTAGCGCGGGAGGGGGACCGCTACACCTTC
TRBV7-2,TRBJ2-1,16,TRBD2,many,CASSFLTTSGHNEQFF,TGTGCCAGCAGCTTTCTCACGACTAGCGGGCACAATGAGCAGTTCTTC
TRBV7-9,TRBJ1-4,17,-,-,CASSLGGAGSDNEKLFF,TGTGCCAGCAGCTTAGGTGGAGCGGGATCCGATAATGAAAAACTGTTTTTT
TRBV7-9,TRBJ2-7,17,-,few,CASSLVSRTEAIYEQYF,TGTGCCAGCAGCTTAGTATCACGGACCGAGGCTATCTACGAGCAGTACTTC
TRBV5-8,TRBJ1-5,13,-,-,CASRGYSNQPQHF,TGTGCCAGCAGGGGTTATAGCAATCAGCCCCAGCATTTT
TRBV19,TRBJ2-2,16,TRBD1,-,CASSERQGAGARELFF,TGTGCCAGTAGTGAACGACAGGGGGCAGGGGCCCGGGAGCTGTTTTTT
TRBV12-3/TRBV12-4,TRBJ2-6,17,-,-,CASSLDQRASGANVLTF,TGTGCCAGCAGTCTCGACCAGAGGGCTTCTGGGGCCAACGTCCTGACTTTC